This TCR beta chain was captured by sequencing in a study of blood T cell repertoires in COVID-19. Across the study: There were acute and convalescent COVID-19 samples, and they came from the United States, Italy and Spain. T cells, B-cell-depleted T cells, or PBMCs provided the cDNA or gDNA that served as material.

The J segment lost 5 bases and the V segment lost 5 bases, leaving 12 bases of the junction unmatched. This CDR3 is 16 amino acids long. In germline, CDR1 is SGHVS, CDR2 FQNEAQ. As processed by the authors: Counts of nucleated cells, estimated from reference gene primer amplification, were obtained. The method was immunoSEQ multiplex PCR; TCRdb's version includes in-frame clones alone and lacks a portion of them. For V, J and clone size, that table is used; D and trimming come from the DNA. The data contain some 160,000 clones, about four fifths of them singletons. This sequence originates from a woman over 75 with acute or convalescent COVID-19. The sample taken for sequencing was peripheral blood. This sequence joins TRBV7-8 and TRBJ2-7; 10 nucleotides match TRBD2. CDR3 sequence: CASSTRLASGSHEQYF. The CDR3 bases are TGTGCCAGCAGCACTAGGCTAGCTAGCGGGAGCCACGAGCAGTACTTC.